This T cell receptor beta chain stems from a study of blood T cell repertoires in COVID-19. Original data processing: Amplification of reference gene primers was used by the study to estimate nucleated cell counts. The method was immunoSEQ multiplex PCR; TCRdb's version includes in-frame clones alone and lacks a portion of them. V, J and clone size are taken as reported in that table, and D and trimming were inferred from the DNA itself. The table shows about 310,000 clones, with around 87% occurring only once. The CDR3 spans 16 residues. V lost 3 bases, J lost 3 bases, and 18 bases lay in between. Germline CDR1 reads SGDLS; CDR2 reads YYNGEE.

This TCR was sampled from a woman aged 40 to 50 with COVID-19, enrolled during active disease. Sequenced sample: peripheral blood. The gene calls are TRBV9 and TRBJ2-5; tentatively, D is TRBD2 (5 bases). CDR3: CASSEAPSSGKETQYF. CDR3 bases: TGTGCCAGCAGCGAAGCCCCCAGCTCCGGGAAAGAGACCCAGTACTTC.